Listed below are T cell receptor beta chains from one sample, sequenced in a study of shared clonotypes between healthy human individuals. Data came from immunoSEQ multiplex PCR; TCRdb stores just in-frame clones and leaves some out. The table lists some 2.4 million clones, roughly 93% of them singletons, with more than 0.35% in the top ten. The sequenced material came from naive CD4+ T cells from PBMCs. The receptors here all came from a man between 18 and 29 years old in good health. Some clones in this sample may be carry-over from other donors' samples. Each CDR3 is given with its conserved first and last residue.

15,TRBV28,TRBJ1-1,CASSLGTYQWAEAFF
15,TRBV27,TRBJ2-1,CASSSTSGAYNEQFF
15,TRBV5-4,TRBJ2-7,CASSSPNLSPGEQYF
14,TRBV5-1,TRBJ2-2,CASSLPGTAGELFF
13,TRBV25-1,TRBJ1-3,CASRGTPGNTIYF
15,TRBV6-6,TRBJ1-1,CASTSTQGENTEAFF
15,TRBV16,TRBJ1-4,CASSLSGTGGEKLFF
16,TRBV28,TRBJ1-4,CASSSYVGQANEKLFF
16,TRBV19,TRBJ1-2,CASRETGTGINYGYTF
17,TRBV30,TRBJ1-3,CAWSGRRSPSSGNTIYF
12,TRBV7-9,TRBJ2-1,CASSFTHNEQFF
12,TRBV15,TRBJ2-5,CATSRVGETQYF
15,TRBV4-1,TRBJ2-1,CASSLRLAGESEQFF
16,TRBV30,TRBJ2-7,CAWSVLGVAGFYEQYF
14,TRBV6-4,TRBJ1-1,CASRETQGNTEAFF
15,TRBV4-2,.,CASSRTRDSSYEQYF
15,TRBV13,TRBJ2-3,CASSLAGASTDTQYF
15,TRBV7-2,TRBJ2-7,CASSADPARKHEQYF
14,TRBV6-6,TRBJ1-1,CASSYPGGSLEAFF
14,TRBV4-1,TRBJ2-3,CASSLGQGGDTQYF
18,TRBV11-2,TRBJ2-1,CASSLATRQGATYNEQFF
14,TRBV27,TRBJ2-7,CASSSGASSYEQYF
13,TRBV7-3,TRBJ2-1,CASSGAGYNEQFF
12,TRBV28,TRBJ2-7,CASSFVTQGQYF
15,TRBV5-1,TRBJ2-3,CASSLRAGGSDTQYF
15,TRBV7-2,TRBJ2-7,CASSSLAGGPYEQYF
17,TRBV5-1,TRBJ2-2,CASSWETSGSDTGELFF
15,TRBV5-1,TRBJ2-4,CASRPGQLAKNIQYF
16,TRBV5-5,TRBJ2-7,CASSLDPPRGAYEQYF
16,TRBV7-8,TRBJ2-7,CASSQSWAGYSYEQYF
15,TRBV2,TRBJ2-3,CASSEKVTSTDTQYF
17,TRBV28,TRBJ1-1,CASSQAPGRRMNTEAFF
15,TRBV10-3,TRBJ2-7,CAISGQDRGLYEQYF
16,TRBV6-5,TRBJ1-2,CASSSTGRAPMAGYTF
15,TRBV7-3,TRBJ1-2,CASSSGPIRGYGYTF
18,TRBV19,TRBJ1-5,CASSPRMATGTVHQPQHF
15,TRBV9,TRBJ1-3,CASSAQGLSGNTIYF
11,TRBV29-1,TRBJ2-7,CSVEVASWQYF
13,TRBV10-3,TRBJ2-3,CAIRKQDPDTQYF
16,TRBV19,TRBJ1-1,CASSTPQGGRPTEAFF
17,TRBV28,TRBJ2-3,CASSFDLGGERGYTQYF
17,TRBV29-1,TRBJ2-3,CSVARPGTSGFTDTQYF
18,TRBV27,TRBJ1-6,CASSLRGFPSSYNSPLHF
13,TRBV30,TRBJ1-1,CAWSRRSRSEAFF
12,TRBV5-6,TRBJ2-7,CASSRTLGPAYF